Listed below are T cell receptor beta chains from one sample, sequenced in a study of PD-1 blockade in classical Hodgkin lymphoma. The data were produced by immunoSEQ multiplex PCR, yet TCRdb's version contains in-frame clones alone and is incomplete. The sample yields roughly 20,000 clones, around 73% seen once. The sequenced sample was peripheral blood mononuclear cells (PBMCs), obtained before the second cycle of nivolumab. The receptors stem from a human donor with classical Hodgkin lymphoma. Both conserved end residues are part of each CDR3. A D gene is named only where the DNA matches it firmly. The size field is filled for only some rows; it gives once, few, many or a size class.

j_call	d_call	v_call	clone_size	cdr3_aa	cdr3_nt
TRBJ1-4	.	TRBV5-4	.	CASSQERGRVDEKLFF	TGTGCCAGCAGCCAAGAAAGGGGAAGGGTGGATGAAAAACTGTTTTTT
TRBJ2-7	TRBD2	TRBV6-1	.	CASSERSPSLAGVFYEQYF	TGTGCCAGCAGTGAACGATCCCCTTCACTAGCGGGAGTTTTCTACGAGCAGTACTTC
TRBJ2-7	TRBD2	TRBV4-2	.	CASSLTSESYEQYF	TGTGCCAGCAGCCTGACTAGCGAGTCCTACGAGCAGTACTTC
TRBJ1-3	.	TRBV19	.	CASSPASSGNTIYF	TGTGCCAGTAGTCCCGCAAGCTCTGGAAACACCATATATTTT
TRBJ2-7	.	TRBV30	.	CARSSYEQYF	TGTGCCCGATCATCCTACGAGCAGTACTTC
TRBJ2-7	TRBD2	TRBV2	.	CASSADAPGLAGSYEQYF	TGTGCCAGCAGTGCTGATGCCCCTGGACTAGCGGGAAGTTACGAGCAGTACTTC
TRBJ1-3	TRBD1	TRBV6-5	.	CASSYSPGQGNTIYF	TGTGCCAGCAGTTACAGCCCGGGACAGGGAAACACCATATATTTT
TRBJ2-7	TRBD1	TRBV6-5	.	CASSYSGQEPPYEQYF	TGTGCCAGCAGTTACTCGGGACAGGAGCCTCCCTACGAGCAGTACTTC
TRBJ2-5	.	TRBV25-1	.	CASSEGPVGTQYF	TGTGCCAGCAGTGAAGGGCCGGTAGGGACCCAGTACTTC
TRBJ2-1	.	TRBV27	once	CASSLSAGFDEQFF	TGTGCCAGCAGTTTATCGGCGGGGTTCGATGAGCAGTTCTTC
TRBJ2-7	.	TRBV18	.	CASSPSRENEQYF	TGTGCCAGCTCACCTTCCAGGGAAAACGAGCAGTACTTC
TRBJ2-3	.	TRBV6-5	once	CASSYSGNTDTQYF	TGTGCCAGCAGTTACTCAGGGAACACAGATACGCAGTATTTT
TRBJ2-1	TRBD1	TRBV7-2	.	CASRDRVYNEQFF	TGTGCCAGCAGGGACAGGGTCTACAATGAGCAGTTCTTC
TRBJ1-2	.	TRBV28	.	CAIRRPSYGYTF	TGTGCCATACGCCGACCTTCCTATGGCTACACCTTC
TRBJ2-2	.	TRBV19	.	CATHLSPGELFF	TGTGCCACCCATCTCTCACCCGGGGAGCTGTTTTTT
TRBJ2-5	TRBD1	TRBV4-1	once	CASSQGTGGSQETQYF	TGCGCCAGCAGCCAAGGTACAGGGGGTAGCCAAGAGACCCAGTACTTC
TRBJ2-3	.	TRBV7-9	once	CASSSYRVTGSTDTQYF	TGTGCCAGCAGCTCTTATCGGGTCACAGGGAGCACAGATACGCAGTATTTT
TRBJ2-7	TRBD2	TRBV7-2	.	CASSPTVGTSGRAYEQYF	TGTGCCAGCAGCCCAACCGTCGGGACTAGCGGGAGGGCCTACGAGCAGTACTTC
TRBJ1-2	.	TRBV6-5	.	CASAPFNYGYTF	TGTGCCAGCGCCCCGTTTAACTATGGCTACACCTTC
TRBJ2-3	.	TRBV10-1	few	CASSESSATDTQYF	TGCGCCAGCAGTGAGTCTTCAGCCACAGATACGCAGTATTTT
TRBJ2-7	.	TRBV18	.	CASSSGTVDYEQYF	TGTGCCAGCTCGTCCGGGACGGTTGACTACGAGCAGTACTTC
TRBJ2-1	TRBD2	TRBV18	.	CASSPPTLAGGYNEQFF	TGTGCCAGCTCACCCCCCACACTAGCGGGAGGCTACAATGAGCAGTTCTTC
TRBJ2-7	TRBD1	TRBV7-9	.	CASRLGQGSSYEQYF	TGTGCCAGCAGGCTAGGACAGGGAAGCTCCTACGAGCAGTACTTC
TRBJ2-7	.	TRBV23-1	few	CASSHRTDPREQYF	TGCGCCAGCAGTCATCGGACGGATCCGAGGGAGCAGTACTTC
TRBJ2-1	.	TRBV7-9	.	CASTVWGAWRNEQFF	TGTGCCAGCACCGTGTGGGGGGCCTGGAGGAATGAGCAGTTCTTC
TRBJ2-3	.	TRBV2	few	CASQKGSTQYF	TGTGCCAGCCAAAAGGGGTCTACGCAGTATTTT
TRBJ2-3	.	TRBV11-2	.	CASSLRLANTDTQYF	TGTGCCAGCAGCTTACGGCTAGCGAACACAGATACGCAGTATTTT
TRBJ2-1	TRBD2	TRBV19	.	CASSLLSSGSGNEQFF	TGTGCCAGTAGTCTCCTCAGTAGCGGGAGTGGGAATGAGCAGTTCTTC
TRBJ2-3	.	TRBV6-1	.	CASSEAFLQGSWYIDTQYF	TGTGCCAGCAGTGAAGCGTTTCTTCAGGGGAGTTGGTACATAGATACGCAGTATTTT
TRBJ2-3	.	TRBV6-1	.	CASSHTMQGRYF	TGTGCCAGCTCCCACACGATGCAAGGGCGATATTTT
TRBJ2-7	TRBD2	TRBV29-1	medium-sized	CSVEGLRGDSYEQYF	TGCAGCGTTGAAGGGTTGCGGGGGGACTCCTACGAGCAGTACTTC
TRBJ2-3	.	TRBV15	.	CATSRGGSTDTQYF	TGTGCCACCAGCAGGGGAGGAAGCACAGATACGCAGTATTTT
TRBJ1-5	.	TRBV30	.	CAWAYGSGDQPQHF	TGTGCCTGGGCTTATGGGTCGGGGGATCAGCCCCAGCATTTT
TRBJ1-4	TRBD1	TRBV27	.	CASSLAGGNEKLFF	TGTGCCAGCAGTTTAGCAGGGGGAAATGAAAAACTGTTTTTT
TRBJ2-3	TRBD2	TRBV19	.	CASSKLTLAGGADTQYF	TGTGCCAGTAGTAAACTGACCTTAGCGGGAGGGGCAGATACGCAGTATTTT
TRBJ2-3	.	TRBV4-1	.	CASSPYGSSGYTDTQYF	TGCGCCAGCAGCCCCTATGGGTCGTCGGGATACACAGATACGCAGTATTTT
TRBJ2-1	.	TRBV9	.	CASSVEGGTYNEQFF	TGTGCCAGCAGCGTAGAGGGGGGAACCTACAATGAGCAGTTCTTC
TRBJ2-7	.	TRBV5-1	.	CAGRPRTVYEQYF	TGCGCCGGGAGACCCAGGACAGTCTACGAGCAGTACTTC
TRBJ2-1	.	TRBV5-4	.	CASSKDSYNEQFF	TGTGCCAGCAGCAAGGACAGTTACAATGAGCAGTTCTTC
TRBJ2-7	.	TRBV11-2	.	CASSLQDGAYEQYF	TGTGCCAGCAGCCTGCAGGACGGCGCCTACGAGCAGTACTTC
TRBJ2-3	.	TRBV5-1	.	CASSLAPTPGNPDTQYF	TGCGCCAGCAGCTTGGCCCCAACCCCCGGGAACCCAGATACGCAGTATTTT